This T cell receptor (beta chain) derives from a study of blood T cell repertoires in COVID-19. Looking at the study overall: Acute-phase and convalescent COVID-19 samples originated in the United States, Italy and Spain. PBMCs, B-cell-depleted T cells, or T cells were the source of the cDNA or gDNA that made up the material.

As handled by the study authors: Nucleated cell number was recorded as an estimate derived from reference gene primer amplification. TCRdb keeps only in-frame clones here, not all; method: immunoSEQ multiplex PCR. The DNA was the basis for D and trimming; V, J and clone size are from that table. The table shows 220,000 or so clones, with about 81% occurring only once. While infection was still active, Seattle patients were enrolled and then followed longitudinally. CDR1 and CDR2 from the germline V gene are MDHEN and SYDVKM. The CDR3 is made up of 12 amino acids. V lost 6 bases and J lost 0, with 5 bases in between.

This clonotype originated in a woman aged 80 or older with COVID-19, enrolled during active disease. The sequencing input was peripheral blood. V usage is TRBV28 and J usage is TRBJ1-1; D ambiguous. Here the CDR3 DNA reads TGTGCCAGCAGCGACATGAACACTGAAGCTTTCTTT. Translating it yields CASSDMNTEAFF.